Included here is one T cell receptor beta chain sequence, with context. The CDR3 runs 11 residues. The V end was cut by 6 bases, the J end by 9 bases, with 12 bases between. CDR1 and CDR2 from the germline V gene are DFQATT and SNEGSKA (reference sequence). These data belong to a study of identical twins. TCRdb ran MiXCR on the 5' RACE reads and lists one entry per CDR3 protein. Among under 900,000 distinct CDR3 sequences, over 15% were seen once, and the ten largest hold 13%. This sample was shared with a second study, whose subject was T cells expressing NK-cell markers.

What was sequenced was PBMCs. The chain is built from TRBV20-1 and TRBJ2-4; D gene unclear. This TCR was sampled from a young woman in good health. The CDR3 region is CSAPRLGIQYF. In DNA form, the CDR3 reads TGCAGTGCCCCAAGACTGGGCATTCAGTACTTC.